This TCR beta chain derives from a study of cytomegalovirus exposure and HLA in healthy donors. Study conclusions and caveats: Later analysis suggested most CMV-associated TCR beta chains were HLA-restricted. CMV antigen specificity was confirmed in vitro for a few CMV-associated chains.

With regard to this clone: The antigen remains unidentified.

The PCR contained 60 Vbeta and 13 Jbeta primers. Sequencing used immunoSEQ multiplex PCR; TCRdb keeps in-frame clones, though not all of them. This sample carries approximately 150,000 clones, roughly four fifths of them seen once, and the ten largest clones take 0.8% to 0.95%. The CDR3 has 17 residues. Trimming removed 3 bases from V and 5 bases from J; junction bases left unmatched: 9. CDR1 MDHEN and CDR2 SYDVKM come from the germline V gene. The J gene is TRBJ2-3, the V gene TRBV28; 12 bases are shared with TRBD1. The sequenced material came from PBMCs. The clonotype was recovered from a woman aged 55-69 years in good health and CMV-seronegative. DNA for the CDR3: TGTGCCAGCAGTTTCCCCGGGACAGGGGGCTATCGAGATACGCAGTATTTT. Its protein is CASSFPGTGGYRDTQYF.